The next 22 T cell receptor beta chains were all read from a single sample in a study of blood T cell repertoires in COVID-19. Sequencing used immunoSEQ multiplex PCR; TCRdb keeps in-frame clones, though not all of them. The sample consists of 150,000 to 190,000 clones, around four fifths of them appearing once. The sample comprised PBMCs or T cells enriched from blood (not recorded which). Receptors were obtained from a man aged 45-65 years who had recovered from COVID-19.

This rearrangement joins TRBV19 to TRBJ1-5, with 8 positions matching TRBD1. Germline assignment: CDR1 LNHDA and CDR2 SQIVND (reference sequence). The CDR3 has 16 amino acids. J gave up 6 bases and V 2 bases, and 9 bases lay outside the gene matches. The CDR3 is CASSISRRTGSQPQHF. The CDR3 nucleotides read TGTGCCAGTAGTATATCACGTCGGACAGGGAGTCAGCCCCAGCATTTT. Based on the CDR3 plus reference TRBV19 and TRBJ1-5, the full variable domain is DGGITQSPKYLFRKEGQNVTLSCEQNLNHDAMYWYRQDPGQGLRLIYYSQIVNDFQKGDIAEGYSVSREKKESFPLTVTSAQKNPTAFYLCASSISRRTGSQPQHFGDGTRLSIL.

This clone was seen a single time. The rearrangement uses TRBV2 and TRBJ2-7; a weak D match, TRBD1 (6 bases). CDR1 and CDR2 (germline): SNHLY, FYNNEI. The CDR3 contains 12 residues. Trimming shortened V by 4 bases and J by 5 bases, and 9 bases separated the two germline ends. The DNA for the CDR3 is TGTGCCAGCAGTGGACAGGCGGACGAGCAGTACTTC. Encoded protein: CASSGQADEQYF.

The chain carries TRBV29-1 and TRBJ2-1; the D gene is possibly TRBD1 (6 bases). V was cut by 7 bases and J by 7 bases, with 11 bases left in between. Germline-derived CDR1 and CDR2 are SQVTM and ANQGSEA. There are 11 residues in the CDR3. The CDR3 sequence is CSANRDNEQFF. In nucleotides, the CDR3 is TGCAGCGCCAACAGGGATAATGAGCAGTTCTTC.

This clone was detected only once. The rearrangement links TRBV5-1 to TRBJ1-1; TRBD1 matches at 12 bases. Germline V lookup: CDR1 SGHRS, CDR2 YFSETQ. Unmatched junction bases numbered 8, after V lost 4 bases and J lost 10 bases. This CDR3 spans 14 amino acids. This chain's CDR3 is CASSRWGQGAGAFF. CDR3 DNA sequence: TGCGCCAGCAGCCGGTGGGGACAGGGGGCCGGAGCTTTCTTT.

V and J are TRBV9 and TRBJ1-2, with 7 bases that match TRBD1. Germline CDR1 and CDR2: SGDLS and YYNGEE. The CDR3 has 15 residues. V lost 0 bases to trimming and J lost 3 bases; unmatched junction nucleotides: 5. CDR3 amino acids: CASSVGRGPYYGYTF. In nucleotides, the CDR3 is TGTGCCAGCAGCGTAGGGAGGGGGCCGTACTATGGCTACACCTTC.

CDR3 residues: CASSPGWGRYEQYF. CDR3 DNA: TGTGCCAGCAGCCCGGGATGGGGGCGCTACGAGCAGTACTTC. This chain links TRBV6-5 with TRBJ2-7; D possibly corresponds to TRBD1 (6 bases). CDR3 length: 14 residues. From germline, CDR1 is MNHEY and CDR2 SVGAGI. V dropped 6 bases and J dropped 3 bases, with 15 bases sitting between them.

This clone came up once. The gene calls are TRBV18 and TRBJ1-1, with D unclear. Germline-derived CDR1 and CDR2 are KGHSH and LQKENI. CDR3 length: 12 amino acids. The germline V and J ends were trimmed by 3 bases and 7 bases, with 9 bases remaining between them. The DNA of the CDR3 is TGTGCCAGCTCACCTTTTGGCATTGAAGCTTTCTTT. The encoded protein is CASSPFGIEAFF.

The CDR3 reads CASSQVEAGGLHYRTDTQYF. CDR3 DNA sequence: TGCGCCAGCAGCCAAGTGGAAGCGGGGGGGCTACATTACCGCACAGATACGCAGTATTTT. J is TRBJ2-3 and V is TRBV4-3; 10 nucleotides align to TRBD2. V lost 1 base, J lost 1 base, and 14 bases stayed unmatched. The CDR3 totals 20 residues. Germline CDR1 is LGHNA and CDR2 is YSLEER.

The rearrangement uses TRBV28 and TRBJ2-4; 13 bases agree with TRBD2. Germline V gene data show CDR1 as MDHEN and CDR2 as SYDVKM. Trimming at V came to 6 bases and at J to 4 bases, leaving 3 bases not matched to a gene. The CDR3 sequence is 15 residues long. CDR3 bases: TGTGCCAGCAGCCCGACTAGCGGGGGGAAAAACATTCAGTACTTC. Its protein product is CASSPTSGGKNIQYF. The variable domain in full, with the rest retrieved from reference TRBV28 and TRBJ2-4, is DVKVTQSSRYLVKRTGEKVFLECVQDMDHENMFWYRQDPGLGLRLIYFSYDVKMKEKGDIPEGYSVSREKKERFSLILESASTNQTSMYLCASSPTSGGKNIQYFGAGTRLSVL.

DNA for the CDR3: TGTGCCAGCAGTTACGGAGCCGGGAGGGGGCGGGAGCAGTACTTC. It is translated as CASSYGAGRGREQYF. V is TRBV6-5 and J is TRBJ2-7; TRBD2 is a possible D gene (8 bases). CDR3 size: 15 residues. The V end lost 2 bases, the J end lost 7 bases, and 18 bases lay between the germline ends. CDR1 and CDR2 from the germline V gene are MNHEY and SVGAGI.

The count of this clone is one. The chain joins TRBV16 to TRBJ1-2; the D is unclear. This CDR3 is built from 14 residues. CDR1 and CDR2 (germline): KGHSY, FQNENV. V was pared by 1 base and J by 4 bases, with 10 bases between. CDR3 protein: CASSQFPTFYGYTF. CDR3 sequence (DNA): TGTGCCAGCAGCCAATTCCCCACTTTCTATGGCTACACCTTC.

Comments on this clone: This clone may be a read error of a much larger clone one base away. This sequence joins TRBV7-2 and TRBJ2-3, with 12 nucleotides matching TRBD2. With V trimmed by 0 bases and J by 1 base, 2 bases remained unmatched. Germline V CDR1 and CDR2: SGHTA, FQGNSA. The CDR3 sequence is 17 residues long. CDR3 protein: CASSLAASGGGTDTQYF. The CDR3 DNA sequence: TGTGCCAGCAGCTTAGCGGCTAGCGGGGGGGGCACAGATACGCAGTATTTT.

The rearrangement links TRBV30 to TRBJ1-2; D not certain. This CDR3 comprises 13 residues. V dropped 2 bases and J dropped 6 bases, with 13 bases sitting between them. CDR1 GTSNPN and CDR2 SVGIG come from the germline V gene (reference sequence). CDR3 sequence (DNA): TGTGCCTGGAGTATTCGGAAGCAGGATGGCTACACCTTC. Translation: CAWSIRKQDGYTF.

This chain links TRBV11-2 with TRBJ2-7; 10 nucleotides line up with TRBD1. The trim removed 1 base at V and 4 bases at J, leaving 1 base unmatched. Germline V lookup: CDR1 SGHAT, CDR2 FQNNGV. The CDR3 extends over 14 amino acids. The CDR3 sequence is CASSLGQGAYEQYF. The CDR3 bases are TGTGCCAGCAGCTTAGGACAGGGGGCTTACGAGCAGTACTTC.

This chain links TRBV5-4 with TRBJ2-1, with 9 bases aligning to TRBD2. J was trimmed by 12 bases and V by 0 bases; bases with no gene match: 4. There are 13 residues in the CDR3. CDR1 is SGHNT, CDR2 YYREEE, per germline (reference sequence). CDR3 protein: CASSLEGLAGQFF. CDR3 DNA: TGTGCCAGCAGCTTGGAGGGACTAGCTGGGCAGTTCTTC.

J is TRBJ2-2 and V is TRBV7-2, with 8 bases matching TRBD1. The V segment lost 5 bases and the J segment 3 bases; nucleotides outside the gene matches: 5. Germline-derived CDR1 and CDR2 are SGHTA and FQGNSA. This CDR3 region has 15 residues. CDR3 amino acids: CASSRGQGHTGELFF. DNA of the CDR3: TGTGCCAGCAGCCGCGGACAGGGACACACCGGGGAGCTGTTTTTT.

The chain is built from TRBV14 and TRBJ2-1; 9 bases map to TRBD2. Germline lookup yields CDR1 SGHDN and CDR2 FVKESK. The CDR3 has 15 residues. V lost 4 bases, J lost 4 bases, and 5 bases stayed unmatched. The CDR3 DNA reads TGTGCCAGCAGCCGGAGGACTAGCGTATACAATGAGCAGTTCTTC. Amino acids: CASSRRTSVYNEQFF.

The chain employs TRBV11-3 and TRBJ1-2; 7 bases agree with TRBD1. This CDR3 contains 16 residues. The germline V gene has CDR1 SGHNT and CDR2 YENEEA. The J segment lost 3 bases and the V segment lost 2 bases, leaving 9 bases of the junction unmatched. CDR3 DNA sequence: TGTGCCAGCAGCTTAACCGGACAGGCAATCGACTATGGCTACACCTTC. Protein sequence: CASSLTGQAIDYGYTF.

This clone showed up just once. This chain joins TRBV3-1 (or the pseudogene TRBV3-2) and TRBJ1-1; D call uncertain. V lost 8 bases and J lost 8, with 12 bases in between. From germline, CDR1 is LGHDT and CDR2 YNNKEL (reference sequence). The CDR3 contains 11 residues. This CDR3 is CASYNGREAFF. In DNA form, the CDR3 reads TGTGCCAGCTATAATGGGAGGGAAGCTTTCTTT.

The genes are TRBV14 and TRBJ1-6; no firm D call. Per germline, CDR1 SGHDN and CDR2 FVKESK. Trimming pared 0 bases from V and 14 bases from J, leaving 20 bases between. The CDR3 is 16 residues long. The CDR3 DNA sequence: TGTGCCAGCAGCCAAGATCTTCGGCGTGGGTCCGGGGCCCTCCACTTT. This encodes CASSQDLRRGSGALHF.

The CDR3 nucleotides read TGTGCCAGCATCGGGGAAAGGGACTACAATGAGCAGTTCTTC. Amino acid sequence: CASIGERDYNEQFF. V and J are TRBV2 and TRBJ2-1; possible D gene TRBD2, 5 bases. Per the germline V gene, CDR1 is SNHLY and CDR2 is FYNNEI. This CDR3 region has 14 residues. Trimming took 7 bases from V and 3 from J, leaving 13 bases between them. Variable domain in full (rest from reference TRBV2 and TRBJ2-1): EPEVTQTPSHQVTQMGQEVILRCVPISNHLYFYWYRQILGQKVEFLVSFYNNEISEKSEIFDDQFSVERPDGSNFTLKIRSTKLEDSAMYFCASIGERDYNEQFFGPGTRLTVL.

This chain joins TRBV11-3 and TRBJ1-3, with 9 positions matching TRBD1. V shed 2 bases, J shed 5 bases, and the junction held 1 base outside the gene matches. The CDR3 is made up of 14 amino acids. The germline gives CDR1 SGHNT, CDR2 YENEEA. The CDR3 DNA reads TGTGCCAGCAGCTTAAACAGGGGGCGAAACACCATATATTTT. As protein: CASSLNRGRNTIYF.